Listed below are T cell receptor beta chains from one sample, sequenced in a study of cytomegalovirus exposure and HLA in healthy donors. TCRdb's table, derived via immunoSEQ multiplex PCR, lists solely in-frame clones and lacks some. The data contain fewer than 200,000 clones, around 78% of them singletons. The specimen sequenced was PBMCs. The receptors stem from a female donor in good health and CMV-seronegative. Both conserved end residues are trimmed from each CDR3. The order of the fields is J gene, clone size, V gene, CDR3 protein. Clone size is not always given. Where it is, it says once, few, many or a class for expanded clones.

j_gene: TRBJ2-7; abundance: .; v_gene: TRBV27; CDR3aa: ASRLLAGGGYEQY
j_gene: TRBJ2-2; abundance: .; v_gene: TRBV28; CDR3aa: ASSLDRGAYTGELF
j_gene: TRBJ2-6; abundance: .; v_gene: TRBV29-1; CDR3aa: SVPTGRLTGANVLT
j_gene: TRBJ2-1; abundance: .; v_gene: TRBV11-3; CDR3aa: ASSSPGTGVTNEQF
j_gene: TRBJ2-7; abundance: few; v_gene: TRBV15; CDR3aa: ATSPFRGEQY
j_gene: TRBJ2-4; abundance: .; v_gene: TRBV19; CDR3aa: ASTLRNSQY
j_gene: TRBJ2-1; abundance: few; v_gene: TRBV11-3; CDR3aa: ASSRRLAGVYNEQF
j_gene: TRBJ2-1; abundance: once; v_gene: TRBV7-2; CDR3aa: ASSTGQGSYNEQF
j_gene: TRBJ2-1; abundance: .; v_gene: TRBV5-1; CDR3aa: ASSSPLTSGRAIYNEQF
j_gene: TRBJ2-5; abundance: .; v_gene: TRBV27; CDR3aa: ASSLFAAASLTQY
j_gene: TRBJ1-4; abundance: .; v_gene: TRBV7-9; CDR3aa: ASTPDTTNEKLF
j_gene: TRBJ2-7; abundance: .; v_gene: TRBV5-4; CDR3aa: ASSSPWASGRRSEQY
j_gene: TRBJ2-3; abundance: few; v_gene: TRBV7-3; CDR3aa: ASGSGLDTQY
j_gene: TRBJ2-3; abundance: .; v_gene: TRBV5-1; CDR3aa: ASSLMGGSADTQY
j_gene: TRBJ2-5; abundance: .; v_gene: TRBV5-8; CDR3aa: ASSPRRGQETQY
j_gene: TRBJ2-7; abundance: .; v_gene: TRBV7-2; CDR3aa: ACRGASSYEQY
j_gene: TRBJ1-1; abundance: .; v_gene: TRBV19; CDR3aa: ASSYLRLNTEAF
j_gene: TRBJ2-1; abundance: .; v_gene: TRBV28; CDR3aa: ASSRLLGNEQF
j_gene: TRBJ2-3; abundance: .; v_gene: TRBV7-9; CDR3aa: ASRQGRGSPTDTQY
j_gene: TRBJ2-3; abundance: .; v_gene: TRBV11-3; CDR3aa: ASSFSSGNTDTQY
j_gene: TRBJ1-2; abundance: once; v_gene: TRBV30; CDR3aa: AWTGLNYGYT
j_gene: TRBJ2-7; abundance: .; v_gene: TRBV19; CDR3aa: ASRSRGYEQY
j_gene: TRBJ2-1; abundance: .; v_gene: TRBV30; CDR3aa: AWSFPGQGGYEQF
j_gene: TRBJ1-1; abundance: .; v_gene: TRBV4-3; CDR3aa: ASSQEGVDPEAF
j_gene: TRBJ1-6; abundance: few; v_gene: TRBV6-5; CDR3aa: ASSSPSGSNSPLH
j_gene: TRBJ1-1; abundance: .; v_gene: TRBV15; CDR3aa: ATSRDHVGTGAEAF
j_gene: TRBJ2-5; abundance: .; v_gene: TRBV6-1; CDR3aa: ASSGQGGQETQY
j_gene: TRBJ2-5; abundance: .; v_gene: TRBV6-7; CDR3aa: ASSQGPGQASPETQY
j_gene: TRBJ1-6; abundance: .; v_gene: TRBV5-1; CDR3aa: ASSLGQKNSPLH
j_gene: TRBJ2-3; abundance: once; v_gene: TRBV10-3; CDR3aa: AISELLLTDTQY
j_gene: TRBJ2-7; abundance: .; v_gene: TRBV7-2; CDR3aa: ASSRAGGMYEQY
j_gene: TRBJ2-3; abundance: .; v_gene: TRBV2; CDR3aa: ASSVGPGGTNTQY